The present entry profiles one TCR beta chain with its context. Its antigen remains unidentified. The DNA is left out, because the CDR3 cannot be placed on it with certainty; the CDR3 is given as TCRdb lists it. Amplification yielded TCR beta CDR3 regions, with RNA transcripts as the source. During a first-round RT-PCR of the TCR CDR3, the HTBI primer set was used. TCRdb re-called the multiplex PCR reads with MiXCR, one entry per CDR3 protein. Among 550,000 to 700,000 distinct CDR3 sequences listed, around 42% were seen once. Patients were excluded for uncontrolled infection, other autoimmune disease, pregnancy or lactation. Orbital computed tomography, thyroid ultrasound, serum thyroxine and TRAb, and clinical symptoms together informed the diagnoses. This entry belongs to a study of T cells in Graves' hyperthyroidism and ophthalmopathy. Germline loops: CDR1 LNHNV, CDR2 YYDKDF (reference sequence). The CDR3 sequence runs 22 residues, both termini included.

Study-wide results and caveats: The model identified upcoming ophthalmopathy a median approximately six months ahead of onset. Blood also carried most thyroid clonotypes expanded above 0.001.

This chain connects TRBV15 to TRBJ1-5; TRBD1 is the table's D call and was not checked against the DNA. The source material was peripheral blood or thyroid tissue (not recorded which). This TCR was sampled from an adult woman with Graves' disease, either hyperthyroidism or ophthalmopathy (not recorded which). CDR3 sequence reads: CATSIRMETAEKLFFGSGTQHF.